The present entry profiles one TCR beta chain with its context. Its antigen remains undetermined. Per-nucleotide qualities are absent, and no much larger clonotype sits a single base away. The cohort comprised 670 or so healthy bone marrow donors. Cohort members were all nominally healthy when sampled, although unrecorded immune exposures were likely present. The donor was CMV seropositive and was included in the group of 250 to 350 seropositive cohort members. Every donor gave a peripheral blood sample, and the peripheral blood mononuclear cells from that sample were used for TCR beta sequencing. The Qiagen DNeasy Blood Extraction Kit was used to extract genomic DNA from the blood cell samples. Trimming removed 4 bases from V and 2 bases from J; the gene matches leave 3 bases unexplained. Looking up the germline V gene yields CDR1 SGHVS and CDR2 FQNEAQ. The CDR3 starts with the cysteine, ends with the phenylalanine, and has 15 residues. Kept here is only the CDR3 DNA, which spans 45 bases and is read in frame from base 1.

The receptor library was made with the immunoSEQ multiplex PCR assay. The multiplex PCR relied on a mix of 60 forward primers for TCR Vbeta segments and 13 reverse primers for TCR Jbeta segments. Amplification of the CDR3 region of rearranged TCR beta genes was performed with a multiplex PCR assay on genomic DNA. The amplified TCR beta libraries were sequenced on the Illumina HiSeq System as 87-base-pair reads. In the original analysis: A later analysis tallied around 87 million unique TCR beta chains across the approximately 670 repertoires, and approximately 12 million of those chains were shared by two or more donors. To remove PCR and sequencing errors, raw reads were error-corrected and collapsed into unique sequences using a nearest-neighbor algorithm that merged closely related sequences. V, D and J gene segments were assigned by aligning CDR3 sequences to IMGT reference sequences. Each retained sequence needed at least a six-nucleotide match to both a V gene segment and a J gene segment. Rearrangements were classified as productive when the CDR3 lacked stop codons and remained in frame with V and J, and all other rearrangements were classified as non-productive. Following IMGT convention, CDR3 was defined as the stretch from the second conserved V-encoded cysteine to the conserved J-encoded phenylalanine. The earlier analysis of 587 of the donors excluded sequences that lacked an unambiguous match to a single V gene segment. An earlier analysis of 587 of the donors classified V segments as functional when productive rearrangements were above 56.7% and as segregating when the standard deviation between donors was above 5%. A statistical classification framework was built for diagnosing cytomegalovirus status from the catalog of TCR beta chain sequences. V and J gene assignment, in a later analysis, came from comparing TCR nucleotide sequences with IMGT/GENE-DB human TR gene sequences. Using the TCRdist pipeline, a later analysis assigned CDR3 sequences along with most-parsimonious VDJ recombination scenarios. A later analysis defined each TCR beta chain by its CDR3 amino acid sequence plus V-gene family, and excluded reads lacking a unique V-gene family. To address suspected cross-contamination and a sequencing artifact, a later analysis removed over 500 highly shared, low-generation-probability nucleotide sequences. In a later analysis, a clonal expansion index for each public chain was calculated from normalized within-repertoire ranks of inferred template counts. A later analysis computed generation probabilities with a VDJ recombination model fitted to out-of-frame rearrangements, and checked the results against IGoR. Hypergeometric tests were used in a later analysis to score TCR-TCR, TCR-HLA and TCR-CMV co-occurrence, with a repertoire-size bias correction applied to the TCR pairs. To estimate false discovery rates, a later analysis permuted the HLA or CMV assignments 20 times. In a later analysis, co-occurring TCRs were grouped with DBSCAN, and TCRdist sequence similarity was added when clustering was performed within HLA-allele-positive subsets. For co-occurrence clustering, repertoires with fewer than 30,000 or more than 120,000 public chains were excluded, along with about five repertoires with anomalous nucleotide sharing. TCRdb carries this immuneACCESS record with in-frame sequences only. Its versions omit some clonotypes, under half of them owing to an unresolved V gene in the studies checked, with the rest unexplained. That table is the source of V, J and clone size, and D and trimming were worked out from the DNA. Across this sample there are more than 95,000 clones, with about 76% seen only once. Of the sample, roughly 13% falls within the top ten clones.

This entry comes from a study of cytomegalovirus exposure and HLA in healthy donors (TCRdb year 2017). A note on the overall study: In an earlier analysis of around 540 of the donors, around 300 Gb of sequence data and approximately 120 million unique TCR beta sequences from 150 million to 200 million T cells were reported. An early release that covered fewer than 800 HLA-typed donors contained around 300 gigabases of sequencing data and about 93 million unique TCR sequences. The genetic ancestry cluster associated with self-reported Caucasian donors included roughly 84% of the 300 to 450 genotyped donors. The study aimed to test whether cataloging public T cell receptors could reveal signatures of past pathogen exposure. The study used immunosequencing to profile the T cell repertoires of approximately 650 subjects and linked those repertoires to cytomegalovirus serostatus. Besides the first cohort of roughly 700 subjects, a separate validation cohort made up of 120 different subjects was used. To predict cytomegalovirus infection status, the study brought together high-throughput TCR immunosequencing, statistical association of individual TCRs with disease status, and machine learning. A later analysis re-examined previously published TCR beta repertoires from just over 650 donors and added high-resolution HLA genotyping to investigate patterns of TCR occurrence. The later analysis used no new phenotypic data to find candidate immune exposures, relying instead on TCR beta sequences and their occurrence across donors. To decide whether each TCR beta V gene segment behaved as functional or pseudogenic, an earlier analysis of approximately 590 of the donors relied on high-throughput TCR beta sequencing. Alongside the repertoire data, information on donor age, sex, ethnicity and CMV serostatus was compiled. A later genetic analysis used genome-wide SNP genotypes for about three fifths of the 666 donors, treating that subset as a discovery cohort. Every repertoire in the discovery cohort had been generated on one and the same sequencing platform. Class I and class II HLA loci were covered by the typing at four-digit resolution. Typing coverage differed by locus: A, B, C, DRB1 and DQB1 were typed in about 620-630 donors, DQA1 in about 500, DPA1 in over 600, and DPB1 in just under 480. Because of strong linkage in the cohort, five DR-DQ haplotypes were treated as single units for association and clustering. On average, roughly 250,000 unique TCR beta nucleotide sequences were sequenced per donor among about 400 genotyped donors of the cohort, with roughly 19% of those sequences being non-productive.

The paper's findings and limits, for the study overall: A cluster of highly shared sequence variants was judged likely to represent a technical artifact of the sequencing pipeline. An association between a missense DCLRE1C variant and V-gene and J-gene trimming of TCR beta chains was found in a later genetic analysis and replicated in an independent cohort. Across donors, most TCR sequences were observed very rarely, whereas some public TCRs were present in many individuals. Compared with the approximately 670-donor mean, donors in an Asian-associated ancestry cluster had fewer N-insertions in productive TCRs, according to a later genetic analysis. According to the authors, the approach could potentially be generalized to other disease states and immunological phenotypes. In the study, 150 to 200 TCR beta chains were listed as associated with cytomegalovirus. Some IMGT-functional V segments, including TRBV6-2 and TRBV6-3, could not be distinguished by the 87-base-pair reads and were therefore excluded. Linkage disequilibrium might explain the correlated functional status among segregating V segments, but an unknown experimental factor could not be ruled out. A later analysis reported that several top co-occurrence clusters appeared linked to parvovirus B19, influenza, CMV and Epstein-Barr virus. In this cohort, only TCR beta chains were sequenced, and detectable features were limited by the absence of alpha or paired-chain data. Roughly uniform sequencing depth across donors was assumed in presence/absence analyses, although this assumption may not hold. A further reported finding was that TCR beta sequences accurately predicted the HLA-A and HLA-B alleles for most subjects in the first cohort. The classifier was reported to diagnose cytomegalovirus status with high specificity and sensitivity in both the original and validation cohorts. In a later analysis, the rate of TCR association differed among HLA loci, with DRB1 alleles having the most associated TCRs and HLA-C alleles having the fewest. According to a later analysis, most CMV-associated TCR beta chains appeared to be HLA-restricted, and the HLA associations seemed to be driven largely by CMV exposure. In vitro tests confirmed that a few of the cytomegalovirus-associated TCR beta chains recognize cytomegalovirus antigens. Because some donors lacked HLA typing at each locus, the association tests relied only on the typed subset. In an earlier analysis of around 600 of the donors, most TCR beta V segments appeared in productive rearrangements about 87% or about 30% of the time, broadly matching IMGT annotations. In a later analysis, around 15,000 TCR beta sequences were associated with specific HLA alleles at a false discovery rate of 0.05. Immune exposure information for the cohort was limited to CMV serostatus. The earlier analysis of 587 of the donors excluded 15 to 20 rarely observed V segments, including chromosome 9 orphons, because counts were too low. When HLA alleles, especially DR and DQ, strongly co-occurred, TCR associations were difficult to assign to individual alleles. In a later analysis, HLA-associated TCR beta chains showed more clonal expansion and lower generation probabilities than non-associated chains that were equally common.

The rearrangement combines TRBV7-8 with TRBJ2-7; 12 junctional bases match TRBD2. The source of this sequence is a woman between 55 and 75 years old in good health and CMV-seropositive. The sequenced sample consisted of PBMCs. The DNA reads as follows: TGTGCCAGCAGCTCTAGCGGGAGGGGCCCCTACGAGCAGTACTTC. Protein translation: CASSSSGRGPYEQYF.